These T cell receptor beta chains were read from a single sample in a study of CD8 T cells in ankylosing spondylitis. A single record per CDR3 protein comes from TCRdb applying MiXCR to the 5' RACE reads. The sample shows 670,000 or so distinct CDR3 sequences, roughly 20% of them seen only once. Source material: blood, either unsorted or a sorted T cell fraction (not recorded which). These receptors were taken from a male donor with ankylosing spondylitis. The conserved cysteine and the conserved F or W are not part of the CDR3 here.

j_call v_call cdr3_aa
TRBJ1-1 TRBV6-1 ASRLGPGNTEAF
TRBJ2-1 TRBV7-2 ASSLRAREQF
TRBJ2-1 TRBV7-6 ASSTGTSGGPYNEQF
TRBJ1-1 TRBV9 ASSPRALNTEAF
TRBJ2-3 TRBV12-3/TRBV12-4 ASNLAGGPTDTQY
TRBJ1-2 TRBV7-9 ASSLAGADNYGYT
TRBJ2-1 TRBV27 ASSRGVGNEQF
TRBJ2-7 TRBV3-1 ASSRGLPWRDEQY
TRBJ2-3 TRBV6-1 ASSKLAGGSDTQY
TRBJ2-7 TRBV4-1 ASSQSLTGGRAYEQY
TRBJ2-2 TRBV5-6 ASSLLPPGELF
TRBJ2-7 TRBV5-1 ASSAGLGPSYEQY
TRBJ2-7 TRBV24-1 ATGPGHREQY
TRBJ2-4 TRBV12-5 ASGLWGADIQY
TRBJ1-1 TRBV5-1 ASSLGENRVAEAF
TRBJ2-7 TRBV14 ASSQDHLAYEQY
TRBJ2-1 TRBV7-2 ASRTTSSEGSYNEQF
TRBJ2-7 TRBV20-1 SARSGGSEQY
TRBJ1-1 TRBV18 ASSHRTGTGDGGTEAF
TRBJ1-1 TRBV9 ASSSGEGDMNTEAF
TRBJ2-5 TRBV4-1 ASSPSGAPGTQY
TRBJ2-7 TRBV28 ASSWGTHNDAQY
TRBJ2-7 TRBV29-1 SVGEGTGSADEQY
TRBJ2-7 TRBV29-1 SVDGQGVYEQY
TRBJ2-7 TRBV29-1 SVETGLAEQY
TRBJ2-7 TRBV12-3/TRBV12-4 ASSLRADSSYEQY